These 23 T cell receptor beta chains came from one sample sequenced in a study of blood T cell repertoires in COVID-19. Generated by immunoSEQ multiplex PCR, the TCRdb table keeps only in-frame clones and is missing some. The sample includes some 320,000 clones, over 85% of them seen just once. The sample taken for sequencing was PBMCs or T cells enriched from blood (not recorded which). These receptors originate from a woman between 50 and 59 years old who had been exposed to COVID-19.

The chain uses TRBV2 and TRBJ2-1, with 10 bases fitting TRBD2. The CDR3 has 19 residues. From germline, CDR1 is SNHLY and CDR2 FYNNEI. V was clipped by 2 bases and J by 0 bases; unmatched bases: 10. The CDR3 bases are TGTGCCAGCAGTGAAAAGGCTAGCGGGGGCCGCTACTCCTACAATGAGCAGTTCTTC. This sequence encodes CASSEKASGGRYSYNEQFF.

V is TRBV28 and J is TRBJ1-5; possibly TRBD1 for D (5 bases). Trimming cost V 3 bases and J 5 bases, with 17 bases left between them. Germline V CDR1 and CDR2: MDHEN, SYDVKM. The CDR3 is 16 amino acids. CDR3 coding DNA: TGTGCCAGCAGTTTGGGGGGAGGTAGGGTAGATCAGCCCCAGCATTTT. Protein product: CASSLGGGRVDQPQHF.

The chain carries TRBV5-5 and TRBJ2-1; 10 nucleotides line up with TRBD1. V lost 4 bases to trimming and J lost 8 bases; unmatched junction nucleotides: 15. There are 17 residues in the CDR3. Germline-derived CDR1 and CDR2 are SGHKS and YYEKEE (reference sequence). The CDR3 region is CASSHTGTGARGDEQFF. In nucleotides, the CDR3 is TGTGCCAGCAGCCATACCGGGACAGGGGCTAGGGGCGATGAGCAGTTCTTC.

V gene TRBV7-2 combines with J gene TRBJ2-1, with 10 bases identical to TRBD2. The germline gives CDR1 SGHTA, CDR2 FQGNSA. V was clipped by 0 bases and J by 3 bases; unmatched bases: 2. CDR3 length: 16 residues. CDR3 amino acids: CASSLAASGGYNEQFF. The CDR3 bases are TGTGCCAGCAGCTTAGCCGCTAGCGGGGGCTACAATGAGCAGTTCTTC.

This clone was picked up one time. The CDR3 loop reads CASSPQSGSYGYTF. CDR3 bases: TGTGCCAGCTCACCACAGTCGGGGAGCTATGGCTACACCTTC. This chain joins TRBV18 and TRBJ1-2; D is unresolved. Trimming removed 1 base from V and 4 bases from J, with 10 bases in between. The V gene's germline CDR1 is KGHSH and CDR2 LQKENI. This CDR3 spans 14 amino acids. Complete variable domain (other parts from reference TRBV18 and TRBJ1-2): NAGVMQNPRHLVRRRGQEARLRCSPMKGHSHVYWYRQLPEEGLKFMVYLQKENIIDESGMPKERFSAEFPKEGPSILRIQQVVRGDSAAYFCASSPQSGSYGYTFGSGTRLTVV.

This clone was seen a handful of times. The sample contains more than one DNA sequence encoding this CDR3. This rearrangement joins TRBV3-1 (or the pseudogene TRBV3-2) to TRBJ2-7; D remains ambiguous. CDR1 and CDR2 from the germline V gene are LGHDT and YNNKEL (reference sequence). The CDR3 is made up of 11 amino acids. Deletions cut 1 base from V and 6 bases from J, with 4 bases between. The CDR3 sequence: CASSQASEQYF. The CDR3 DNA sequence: TGTGCCAGCAGCCAAGCTTCCGAGCAGTACTTC.

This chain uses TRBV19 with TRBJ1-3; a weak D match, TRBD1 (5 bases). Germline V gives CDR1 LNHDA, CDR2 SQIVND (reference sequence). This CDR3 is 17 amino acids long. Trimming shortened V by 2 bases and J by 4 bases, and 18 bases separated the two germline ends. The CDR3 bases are TGTGCCAGTAGTATATCCCCGTCAGGGAATATCGGAAACACCATATATTTT. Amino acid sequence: CASSISPSGNIGNTIYF.

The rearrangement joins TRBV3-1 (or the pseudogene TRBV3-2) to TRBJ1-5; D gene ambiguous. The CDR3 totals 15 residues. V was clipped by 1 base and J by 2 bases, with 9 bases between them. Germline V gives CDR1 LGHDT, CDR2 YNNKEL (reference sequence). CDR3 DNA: TGTGCCAGCAGCCAAGTGGAAACAGGCAATCAGCCCCAGCATTTT. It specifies CASSQVETGNQPQHF.

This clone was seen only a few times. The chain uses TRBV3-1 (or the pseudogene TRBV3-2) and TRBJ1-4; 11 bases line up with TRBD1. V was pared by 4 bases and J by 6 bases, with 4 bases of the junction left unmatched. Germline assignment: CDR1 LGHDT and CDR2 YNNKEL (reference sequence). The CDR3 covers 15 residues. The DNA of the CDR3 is TGTGCCAGCAGCCCCAGGACAGGGGGCGATGAAAAACTGTTTTTT. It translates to CASSPRTGGDEKLFF.

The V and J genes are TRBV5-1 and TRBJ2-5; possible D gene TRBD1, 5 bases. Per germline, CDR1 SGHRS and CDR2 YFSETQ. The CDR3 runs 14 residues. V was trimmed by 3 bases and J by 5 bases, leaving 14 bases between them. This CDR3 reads CASSSPVSGETQYF. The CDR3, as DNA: TGCGCCAGCAGCTCCCCGGTCTCAGGGGAGACCCAGTACTTC.

This CDR3 is CASSTTGSDQPQHF. As DNA, the CDR3 is TGTGCCAGCAGCACAACAGGGTCCGATCAGCCCCAGCATTTT. The chain recombines TRBV7-2 with TRBJ1-5; perhaps TRBD1 as D (6 bases). The V gene lost 5 bases and the J gene lost 5 bases, with 13 bases spanning the gap. Germline V CDR1 and CDR2: SGHTA, FQGNSA. CDR3 length equals 14 residues.

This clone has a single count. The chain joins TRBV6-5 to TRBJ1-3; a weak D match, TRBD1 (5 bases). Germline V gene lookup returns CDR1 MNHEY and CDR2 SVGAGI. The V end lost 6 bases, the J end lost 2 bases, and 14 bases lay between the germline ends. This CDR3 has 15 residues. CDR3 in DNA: TGTGCCAGCAGCCTGGGGTCAGGGCCTGGAAACACCATATATTTT. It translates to CASSLGSGPGNTIYF.

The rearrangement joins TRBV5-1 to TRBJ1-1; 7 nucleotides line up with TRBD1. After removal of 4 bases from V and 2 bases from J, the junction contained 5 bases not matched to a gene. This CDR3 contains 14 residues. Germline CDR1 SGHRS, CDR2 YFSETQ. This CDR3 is CASSAGQVNTEAFF. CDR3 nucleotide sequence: TGCGCCAGCAGCGCCGGACAGGTAAACACTGAAGCTTTCTTT.

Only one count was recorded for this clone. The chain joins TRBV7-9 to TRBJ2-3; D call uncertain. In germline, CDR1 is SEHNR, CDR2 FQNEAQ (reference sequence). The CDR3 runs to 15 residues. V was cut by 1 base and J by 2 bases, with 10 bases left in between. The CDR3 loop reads CASSLGPLITDTQYF. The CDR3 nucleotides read TGTGCCAGCAGCTTAGGGCCATTAATCACAGATACGCAGTATTTT.

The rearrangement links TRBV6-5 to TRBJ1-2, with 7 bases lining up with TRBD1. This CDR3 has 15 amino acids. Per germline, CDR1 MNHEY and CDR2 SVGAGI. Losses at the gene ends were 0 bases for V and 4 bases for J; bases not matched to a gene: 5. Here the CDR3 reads CASSYSSAGGYGYTF. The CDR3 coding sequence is TGTGCCAGCAGTTACTCGAGTGCAGGGGGCTATGGCTACACCTTC.

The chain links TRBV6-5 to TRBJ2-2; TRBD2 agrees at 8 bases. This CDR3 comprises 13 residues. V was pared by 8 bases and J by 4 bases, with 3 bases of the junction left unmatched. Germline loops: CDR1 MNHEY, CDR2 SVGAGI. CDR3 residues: CASPRGGTGELFF. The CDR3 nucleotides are TGTGCCAGCCCCCGGGGGGGCACCGGGGAGCTGTTTTTT.

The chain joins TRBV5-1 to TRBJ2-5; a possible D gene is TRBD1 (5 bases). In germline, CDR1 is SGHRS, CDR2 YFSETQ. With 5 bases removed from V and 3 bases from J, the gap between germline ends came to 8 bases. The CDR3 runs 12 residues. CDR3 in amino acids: CASRGREETQYF. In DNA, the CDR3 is TGCGCCAGCAGAGGCAGGGAAGAGACCCAGTACTTC.

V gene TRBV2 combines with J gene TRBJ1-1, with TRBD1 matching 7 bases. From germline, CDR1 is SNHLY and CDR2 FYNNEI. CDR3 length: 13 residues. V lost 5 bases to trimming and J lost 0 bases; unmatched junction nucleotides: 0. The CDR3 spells CASSTGVNTEAFF. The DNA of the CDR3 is TGTGCCAGCAGTACAGGGGTGAACACTGAAGCTTTCTTT.

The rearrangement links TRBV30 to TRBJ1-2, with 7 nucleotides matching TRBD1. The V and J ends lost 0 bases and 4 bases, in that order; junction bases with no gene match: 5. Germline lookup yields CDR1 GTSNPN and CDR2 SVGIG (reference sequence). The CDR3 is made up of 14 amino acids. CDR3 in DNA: TGTGCCTGGAGTGTGACAGGGTCGGGCTATGGCTACACCTTC. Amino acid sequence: CAWSVTGSGYGYTF.

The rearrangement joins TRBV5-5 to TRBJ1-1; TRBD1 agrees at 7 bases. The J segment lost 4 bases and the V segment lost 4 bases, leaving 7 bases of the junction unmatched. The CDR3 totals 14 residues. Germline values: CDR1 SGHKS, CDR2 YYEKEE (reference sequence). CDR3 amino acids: CASSQDRYGTEAFF. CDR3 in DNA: TGTGCCAGCAGCCAGGACAGGTACGGCACTGAAGCTTTCTTT.

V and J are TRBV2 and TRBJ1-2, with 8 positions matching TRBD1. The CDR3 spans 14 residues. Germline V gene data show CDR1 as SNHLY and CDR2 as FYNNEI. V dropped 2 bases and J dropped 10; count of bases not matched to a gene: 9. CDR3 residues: CASSELGTGIHYTF. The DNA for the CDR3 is TGTGCCAGCAGTGAACTTGGGACAGGCATACACTACACCTTC.

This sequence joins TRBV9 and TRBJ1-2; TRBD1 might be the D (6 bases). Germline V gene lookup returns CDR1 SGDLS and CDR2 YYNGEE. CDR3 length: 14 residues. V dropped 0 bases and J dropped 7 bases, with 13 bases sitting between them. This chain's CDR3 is CASSVGGHESGYTF. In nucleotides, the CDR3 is TGTGCCAGCAGCGTAGGGGGACACGAGAGTGGCTACACCTTC.

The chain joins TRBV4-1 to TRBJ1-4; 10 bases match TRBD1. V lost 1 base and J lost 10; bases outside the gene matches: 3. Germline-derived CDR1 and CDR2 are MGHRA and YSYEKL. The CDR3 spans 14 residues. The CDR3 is CASSQGGQGTKLFF. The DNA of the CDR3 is TGCGCCAGCAGCCAAGGGGGACAGGGGACAAAACTGTTTTTT.